This T cell receptor (beta chain) was captured in a study of OX40 agonist ivuxolimab in advanced cancers. The repertoire was sequenced with immunoSEQ multiplex PCR; TCRdb's copy has only in-frame clones and lacks some. Found here are about 70,000 clones, roughly 88% of them singletons; the top ten hold 2% to 2.5%. Patients with a history of autoimmune disease or on systemic immunosuppression were excluded. This clone is a singleton in its sample. This sequence originates from an adult with an advanced solid tumor such as melanoma, head and neck, liver or kidney cancer. This specimen was CD4+ or CD8+ T cells sorted from blood, taken in a trial of the OX40 agonist ivuxolimab.

CDR3 sequence: CASSLTGGADTQYF. As DNA, the CDR3 is TGCGCCAGCAGCTTAACGGGAGGGGCAGATACGCAGTATTTT. The chain employs TRBV5-1 and TRBJ2-3; 8 bases fit TRBD2. The CDR3 contains 14 residues. Trimming took 2 bases from V and 4 from J; bases not matched to a gene: 3. Germline assignment: CDR1 SGHRS and CDR2 YFSETQ.